These 32 T cell receptor beta chains originate from one sample sequenced in a study of blood T cells in healthy people across ages. PCR was performed a second time for about 7 to 12 cycles using a sample-barcoded 5' primer and a J-beta primer mix. MiXCR, applied by TCRdb to the 5' RACE reads, yields one record per CDR3 protein. The data show hundreds of thousands of distinct CDR3 sequences, with approximately 60% seen just once and under 30% held by the top ten. What was sequenced was blood. These receptors all come from a man aged 35-49 years in good health.

The rearrangement uses TRBV7-3 and TRBJ2-3; 11 bases fit TRBD1. This CDR3 region has 22 residues. After removal of 3 bases from V and 5 bases from J, the junction contained 25 bases not matched to a gene. Germline assignment: CDR1 SGHTA and CDR2 FQGTGA. Written as DNA, the CDR3 is TGTGCCAGCAGCTTCCCTACTTTGGGACAGGGGGTCGAGGGAGGGCCGGTAGATACGCAGTATTTT. Protein product: CASSFPTLGQGVEGGPVDTQYF.

The CDR3 DNA follows: TGTGCCAGCAGCTTAAGCTTTAGCGGGATATACAATGAGCAGTTCTTC. Translated: CASSLSFSGIYNEQFF. V usage is TRBV7-9 and J usage is TRBJ2-1; TRBD2 agrees at 8 bases. CDR1 is SEHNR, CDR2 FQNEAQ, per germline (reference sequence). There are 16 residues in the CDR3. V was pared by 2 bases and J by 4 bases, with 7 bases of the junction left unmatched.

The chain joins TRBV12-3 or TRBV12-4 to TRBJ2-3; unclear D gene. V dropped 2 bases and J dropped 1 base, with 7 bases sitting between them. CDR3 length equals 14 residues. The CDR3 spells CASSLIVGTDTQYF. The CDR3 DNA is TGTGCCAGCAGTTTAATAGTTGGCACAGATACGCAGTATTTT.

The J gene is TRBJ1-4, the V gene TRBV6-5, with D perhaps matching TRBD1 (5 bases). Germline CDR1 and CDR2: MNHEY and SVGAGI. Trimming took off 6 bases at V and 7 bases at J, with 15 bases between the two ends. This CDR3 contains 14 residues. DNA of the CDR3: TGTGCCAGCAGGACGGGACCTAAAGGTGAAAAACTGTTTTTT. Translation gives CASRTGPKGEKLFF.

In this sample, this clonotype turned up a few times. V usage is TRBV6-1 and J usage is TRBJ2-2; 9 nucleotides agree with TRBD1. CDR1 and CDR2 (germline): MNHNS, SASEGT. The CDR3 contains 17 residues. With 5 bases clipped from V and 8 bases from J, the junction kept 15 bases outside the gene matches. The CDR3: CASSLIPGQGSTGELFF. The DNA for the CDR3 is TGTGCCAGCAGTCTAATTCCGGGACAGGGATCAACGGGGGAGCTGTTTTTT.

The rearrangement uses TRBV29-1 and TRBJ2-2, with no clear D. Trimming removed 3 bases at V and 1 base at J, with 3 bases between. The CDR3 runs to 12 residues. Germline V CDR1 and CDR2: SQVTM, ANQGSEA. Written as DNA, the CDR3 is TGCAGCGTTGACGTGAACACCGGGGAGCTGTTTTTT. This codes for CSVDVNTGELFF.

Ten or more counts support this clonotype. The chain is built from TRBV7-2 and TRBJ2-7; unclear D gene. The CDR3 covers 12 residues. Looked up from germline, CDR1 is SGHTA and CDR2 is FQGNSA. The ends were cut back, 4 bases at V and 0 bases at J, with 4 bases in the middle. The CDR3 coding sequence is TGTGCCAGCAGCTCGACCTCCTACGAGCAGTACTTC. Its protein product is CASSSTSYEQYF.

The rearrangement joins TRBV6-1 to TRBJ2-1; 10 bases match TRBD2. CDR3 length: 15 residues. The V gene's germline CDR1 is MNHNS and CDR2 SASEGT. V was clipped by 6 bases and J by 1 base; unmatched bases: 3. The CDR3: CASRRAGGSYNEQFF. As DNA, the CDR3 is TGTGCCAGCAGGAGAGCGGGAGGGTCCTACAATGAGCAGTTCTTC.

V gene TRBV19 combines with J gene TRBJ2-7; 8 nucleotides line up with TRBD1. The CDR3 sequence is 15 residues long. The ends lost 6 bases at V and 6 bases at J; junction bases unmatched: 13. CDR1 LNHDA and CDR2 SQIVND come from the germline V gene (reference sequence). In nucleotides, the CDR3 is TGTGCCAGTAGCTTATACCCGGGACAGGACGGCGAGCAGTACTTC. This encodes CASSLYPGQDGEQYF.

This clonotype was counted a single time. The chain is built from TRBV3-1 and TRBJ1-6, with a possible D match to TRBD1 (6 bases). CDR1 and CDR2 (germline): LGHDT, YNNKEL (reference sequence). The V end lost 6 bases, the J end lost 2 bases, and 17 bases lay between the germline ends. The length of the CDR3 is 17 residues. The CDR3 is CASSHPGQFTYNSPLHF. For the CDR3, the DNA is TGTGCCAGCAGTCATCCGGGACAATTCACCTATAATTCACCCCTCCACTTT.

This clonotype was seen a single time. The chain links TRBV4-3 to TRBJ2-4, with D possibly being TRBD1 or TRBD2 (5 bases each). TRBJ2-7 explains the end of the DNA better; the J call may be wrong. The CDR3 consists of 18 residues. Germline CDR1 is LGHNA and CDR2 is YSLEER. Written as DNA, the CDR3 is TGCGCCAGCAGCCAAGTTGGAGGTTCAAGGGGACCCCCCTACGAGCAGTACTTC. Protein: CASSQVGGSRGPPYEQYF.

CDR3 loop: CASSLGAGSAHQPQHF. The CDR3 DNA follows: TGCGCCAGCAGCTTGGGGGCCGGGAGCGCCCATCAGCCCCAGCATTTT. The genes are TRBV5-1 and TRBJ1-5, with D unresolved. Trimming shortened V by 0 bases and J by 5 bases, and 15 bases separated the two germline ends. This CDR3 spans 16 amino acids. Per the germline V gene, CDR1 is SGHRS and CDR2 is YFSETQ.

As for this clonotype: Germline and junction disagree at one end, which may indicate a read error. This rearrangement joins TRBV9 to TRBJ1-1; possible D gene TRBD1, 5 bases. Germline V gene lookup returns CDR1 SGDLS and CDR2 YYNGEE. The CDR3 has 16 amino acids. Here the CDR3 DNA reads TGTGCTAGCAGCCCCAGTGGGGGGGTAGGGGACACTGAAGCTTTCTTT. It encodes CASSPSGGVGDTEAFF.

The chain carries TRBV18 and TRBJ2-6; 9 positions agree with TRBD1. Trimming removed 4 bases from V and 1 base from J; junction bases left unmatched: 8. The CDR3 length is 18 residues. CDR1 is KGHSH, CDR2 LQKENI, per germline. The CDR3 region has the DNA TGTGCCAGCTCACAATTCCCGGGACAGGGTTCTGGGGCCAACGTCCTGACTTTC. Its protein product is CASSQFPGQGSGANVLTF.

This clonotype was recorded only once. The gene calls are TRBV11-3 and TRBJ1-2, with 11 nucleotides matching TRBD1. Unmatched junction bases numbered 6, after V lost 5 bases and J lost 4 bases. The CDR3 spans 15 residues. The germline gives CDR1 SGHNT, CDR2 YENEEA. DNA of the CDR3: TGTGCCAGCAGCCCCAGGGACAGGGGGGCCTATGGCTACACCTTC. This translates into CASSPRDRGAYGYTF.

The chain couples TRBV20-1 to TRBJ2-3; 11 bases line up with TRBD2. The CDR3 runs to 16 residues. Germline V CDR1 and CDR2: DFQATT, SNEGSKA (reference sequence). With 4 bases clipped from V and 2 bases from J, the junction kept 8 bases outside the gene matches. The CDR3 coding sequence is TGCAGTGCTACCCGTCCGGGACTAGCGGCCACAGATACGCAGTATTTT. The encoded protein is CSATRPGLAATDTQYF.

The chain is built from TRBV6-2 or TRBV6-3 and TRBJ1-2; TRBD1 is a possible D gene (5 bases). Trimming took 6 bases from V and 3 from J, leaving 17 bases between them. CDR3 length: 15 residues. Germline V gene data show CDR1 as MNHEY and CDR2 as SVGEGT. CDR3 loop: CASRLAGAAYYGYTF. The CDR3 bases are TGTGCCAGCAGACTCGCTGGGGCGGCCTACTATGGCTACACCTTC.

This clonotype showed up just a few times. J is TRBJ2-5 and V is TRBV6-5; the D call may be TRBD1 or TRBD2 (5 bases each). This CDR3 contains 15 residues. Germline lookup yields CDR1 MNHEY and CDR2 SVGAGI. Deletions cut 2 bases from V and 5 bases from J, with 15 bases between. Written as DNA, the CDR3 is TGTGCCAGCAGTTACCTGGGGATGGGGGAGGAGACCCAGTACTTC. Residues: CASSYLGMGEETQYF.

The rearrangement joins TRBV6-1 to TRBJ2-7; D call uncertain. CDR3 length: 15 residues. Germline CDR1 MNHNS, CDR2 SASEGT. Trimming shortened V by 5 bases and J by 4 bases, and 18 bases separated the two germline ends. CDR3 in DNA: TGTGCCAGCAGTAGGGTCCAGGACGGAAATTACGAGCAGTACTTC. Its translation is CASSRVQDGNYEQYF.

This chain links TRBV11-3 with TRBJ1-2; 12 bases align to TRBD1. Trimming cost V 4 bases and J 6 bases; bases outside gene matches: 3. Looked up from germline, CDR1 is SGHNT and CDR2 is YENEEA. This CDR3 is built from 14 residues. Here the CDR3 DNA reads TGTGCCAGCAGCTCAGGGACAGGGGGCGATGGCTACACCTTC. Encoded protein: CASSSGTGGDGYTF.

The chain has TRBV28 and TRBJ1-6; no clear D. Trimming cost V 5 bases and J 2 bases, with 7 bases left between them. This CDR3 is 14 amino acids long. The germline CDR1 and CDR2 sequences are MDHEN and SYDVKM. CDR3 sequence reads: CASSDGTYNSPLHF. In DNA, the CDR3 is TGTGCCAGCAGTGATGGGACCTATAATTCACCCCTCCACTTT.

The J gene is TRBJ2-1, the V gene TRBV4-2; weak D call: TRBD1 (6 bases). The length of the CDR3 is 15 residues. V was pared by 5 bases and J by 3 bases, with 14 bases between. CDR1 and CDR2 from the germline V gene are LGHNA and YNFKEQ. CDR3 sequence reads: CASSFRQADYNEQFF. In nucleotides, the CDR3 is TGTGCCAGCAGCTTCAGACAGGCGGACTACAATGAGCAGTTCTTC.

CDR3 coding DNA: TGTGCCAGCAGTTACACCCGGGACTTGCAAAATGAGCAGTTCTTC. This sequence encodes CASSYTRDLQNEQFF. The chain carries TRBV6-2 or TRBV6-3 and TRBJ2-1, with D tentatively TRBD2 (6 bases). The CDR3 totals 15 residues. Trimming left V 2 bases short and J 7 bases short, with 15 bases between. Per the germline V gene, CDR1 is MNHEY and CDR2 is SVGEGT.

As for this clonotype: Given a much more abundant clone one base away, this may be a read error. The CDR3 loop reads CASRNSYEQYF. The DNA of the CDR3 is TGTGCCAGCAGGAACTCCTACGAGCAGTACTTC. The chain carries TRBV12-3 or TRBV12-4 and TRBJ2-7, with D unclear. This CDR3 contains 11 residues. V lost 6 bases to trimming and J lost 0 bases, with 3 bases between them.

This clonotype has more than one count but fewer than ten. The CDR3 coding sequence is TGTGCCAGCAGCGAGCGGCCCTCCTACGAGCAGTACTTC. Residues: CASSERPSYEQYF. The chain uses TRBV28 and TRBJ2-7; possibly TRBD2 for D (5 bases). Germline V gene lookup returns CDR1 MDHEN and CDR2 SYDVKM. V lost 6 bases to trimming and J lost 0 bases, with 9 bases between them. The CDR3 length is 13 residues.

V gene TRBV10-2 combines with J gene TRBJ2-5; possible D gene TRBD1, 6 bases. This CDR3 contains 16 residues. The V gene's germline CDR1 is WSHSY and CDR2 SAAADI. The V end lost 4 bases, the J end lost 5 bases, and 20 bases lay between the germline ends. For the CDR3, the DNA is TGCGCCAGCAGTGTTAACCGGGACACCCTTGAGGAGACCCAGTACTTC. This sequence encodes CASSVNRDTLEETQYF.

The chain recombines TRBV6-5 with TRBJ1-2; D gene uncertain. The CDR3 totals 13 residues. The V gene lost 6 bases and the J gene lost 4 bases, with 12 bases spanning the gap. Germline V CDR1 and CDR2: MNHEY, SVGAGI. This CDR3 is CASRLGSGYGYTF. CDR3 bases: TGTGCCAGCAGGCTCGGGTCGGGCTATGGCTACACCTTC.

V and J are TRBV20-1 and TRBJ1-2; D not resolved. Germline values: CDR1 DFQATT, CDR2 SNEGSKA (reference sequence). The CDR3 totals 13 residues. The germline V and J ends were trimmed by 1 base and 2 bases, with 8 bases remaining between them. CDR3 in amino acids: CSARVRVNYGYTF. CDR3 nucleotide sequence: TGCAGTGCTAGAGTAAGGGTGAACTATGGCTACACCTTC.

V and J are TRBV20-1 and TRBJ2-7; TRBD2 aligns across 10 bases. The V and J ends lost 4 bases and 3 bases, in that order; junction bases with no gene match: 9. The CDR3 length is 15 residues. Germline V CDR1 and CDR2: DFQATT, SNEGSKA (reference sequence). The CDR3 region is CSAKHPGTSVYEQYF. The CDR3 DNA reads TGCAGTGCTAAACATCCCGGGACTAGCGTCTACGAGCAGTACTTC.

The rearrangement uses TRBV6-2 or TRBV6-3 and TRBJ2-7; D might be TRBD1 (6 bases). V lost 5 bases to trimming and J lost 0 bases, with 17 bases between them. In germline, CDR1 is MNHEY, CDR2 SVGEGT. The CDR3 totals 16 residues. CDR3 bases: TGTGCCAGCAGTCCCCTCCGGGACAAACCCTCCTACGAGCAGTACTTC. This gives the protein CASSPLRDKPSYEQYF.

The rearrangement uses TRBV7-2 and TRBJ2-3; 9 bases match TRBD1. V lost 5 bases to trimming and J lost 3 bases; unmatched junction nucleotides: 3. The V gene's germline CDR1 is SGHTA and CDR2 FQGNSA. This CDR3 contains 14 residues. The CDR3 reads CASSGQGRTDTQYF. In nucleotides, the CDR3 is TGTGCCAGCAGCGGACAGGGGCGGACAGATACGCAGTATTTT. The full variable domain, its missing parts supplied by reference TRBV7-2 and TRBJ2-3, is GAGVSQSPSNKVTEKGKDVELRCDPISGHTALYWYRQSLGQGLEFLIYFQGNSAPDKSGLPSDRFSAERTGGSVSTLTIQRTQQEDSAVYLCASSGQGRTDTQYFGPGTRLTVL.

In DNA form, the CDR3 reads TGTGCCAGCAGCGCGTTGAGCGACCGCACAGATACGCAGTATTTT. Its protein product is CASSALSDRTDTQYF. This rearrangement joins TRBV9 to TRBJ2-3, with no clear D. Germline loops: CDR1 SGDLS, CDR2 YYNGEE. V lost 3 bases and J lost 1, with 12 bases in between. This CDR3 has 15 residues.